This is a list of T cell receptor beta chains from one sample in a study of shared clonotypes between healthy human individuals. The table came from immunoSEQ multiplex PCR; TCRdb's copy has only in-frame clones and leaves some out. Of roughly 1 million clones listed, 70% to 80% were seen once; the top ten hold 0.5% to 0.6%. The sequenced sample consisted of memory CD4+ T cells from PBMCs. Every receptor here comes from a man between 18 and 35 years old in good health. Some clones in this sample may be carry-over from other donors' samples. CDR3s include the opening cysteine and the closing phenylalanine or tryptophan. Fields, in order: D gene, clone size, V gene, CDR3 protein. A D gene is named only where the DNA matches it firmly. Expanded clones get a size class; other rows say once, few or many, or leave the size out.

D: TRBD2; size: NA; V: TRBV11-3; CDR3: CASSSRSGTRGGYTGELFF
D: NA; size: NA; V: TRBV11-2; CDR3: CASSLGADQVGKTQYF
D: TRBD2; size: NA; V: TRBV2; CDR3: CASRASGSRTQYF
D: NA; size: NA; V: TRBV5-4; CDR3: CASSLPYSYEQYF
D: NA; size: few; V: TRBV27; CDR3: CASSLSAGDTEAFF
D: NA; size: few; V: TRBV2; CDR3: CASSAQVYEQYF
D: TRBD1; size: few; V: TRBV9; CDR3: CASSAQGAGANVLTF
D: TRBD1; size: NA; V: TRBV27; CDR3: CASSRQGAYEQYF
D: TRBD2; size: NA; V: TRBV18; CDR3: CASSPSGRGDYEQYF
D: NA; size: NA; V: TRBV30; CDR3: CAWTLHRMNTEAFF
D: TRBD1; size: many; V: TRBV2; CDR3: CASSAGQGARAKNIQYF
D: NA; size: NA; V: TRBV6-1; CDR3: CASSVPERQDTQYF
D: NA; size: NA; V: TRBV7-2; CDR3: CASSLLAANTEAFF
D: NA; size: NA; V: TRBV2; CDR3: CASERESDTQYF
D: NA; size: NA; V: TRBV30; CDR3: CAWRRDLAIGSPLHF
D: TRBD2; size: NA; V: TRBV11-2; CDR3: CASSLSGRGTDTQYF
D: NA; size: NA; V: TRBV5-1; CDR3: CASSLGALASTDTQYF
D: TRBD1; size: NA; V: TRBV5-1; CDR3: CASSSGTGMETQYF
D: NA; size: once; V: TRBV7-8; CDR3: CASSRKTYGYTF
D: TRBD1; size: NA; V: TRBV2; CDR3: CASSGASGQGAYGYTF
D: NA; size: NA; V: TRBV7-9; CDR3: CASSPQGGSDEQYF
D: NA; size: NA; V: TRBV18; CDR3: CASSPGQLMNTEAFF
D: NA; size: NA; V: TRBV7-3; CDR3: CASSLIMIGEQFF
D: NA; size: NA; V: TRBV28; CDR3: CASSSGELGYTF
D: TRBD2; size: NA; V: TRBV9; CDR3: CASSARLAGDGDTQYF
D: TRBD1; size: NA; V: TRBV28; CDR3: CASSLGDRGGYTF
D: NA; size: NA; V: TRBV5-4; CDR3: CASSLAGLQEQYF
D: NA; size: NA; V: TRBV27; CDR3: CASSLSGYSNQPQHF
D: NA; size: once; V: TRBV7-2; CDR3: CASSLMRAGYTF
D: NA; size: once; V: TRBV5-1; CDR3: CASSPPWEGTDTQYF
D: TRBD1; size: NA; V: TRBV4-1; CDR3: CASSQGTGGNYGYTF
D: NA; size: NA; V: TRBV21-1; CDR3: CASSDPIRGVRETQYF
D: TRBD2; size: NA; V: TRBV19; CDR3: CASSLRLAGQYQETQYF
D: NA; size: NA; V: TRBV5-1; CDR3: CASSLGAVSYEQYF